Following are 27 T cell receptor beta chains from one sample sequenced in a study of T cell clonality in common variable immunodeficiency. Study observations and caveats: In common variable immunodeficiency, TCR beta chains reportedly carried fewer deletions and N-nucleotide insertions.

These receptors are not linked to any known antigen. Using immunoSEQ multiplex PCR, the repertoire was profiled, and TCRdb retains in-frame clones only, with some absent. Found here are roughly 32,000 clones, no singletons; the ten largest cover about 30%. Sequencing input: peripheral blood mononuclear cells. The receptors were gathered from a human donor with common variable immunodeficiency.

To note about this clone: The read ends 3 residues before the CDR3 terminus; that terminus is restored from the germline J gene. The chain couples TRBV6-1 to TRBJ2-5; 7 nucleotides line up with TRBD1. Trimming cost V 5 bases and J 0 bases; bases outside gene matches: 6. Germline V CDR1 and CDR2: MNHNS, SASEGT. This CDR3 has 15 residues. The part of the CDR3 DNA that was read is TGTGCCAGCAGTCAAGGGGGACAGAACCAAGAGACC. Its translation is CASSQGGQNQET. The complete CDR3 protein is CASSQGGQNQETQYF.

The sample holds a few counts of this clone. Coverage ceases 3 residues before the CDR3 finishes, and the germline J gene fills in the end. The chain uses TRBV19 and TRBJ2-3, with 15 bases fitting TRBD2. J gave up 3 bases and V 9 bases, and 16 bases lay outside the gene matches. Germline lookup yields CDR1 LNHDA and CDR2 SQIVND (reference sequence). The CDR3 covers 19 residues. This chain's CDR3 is CASSGLAGGIRGRTDTQYF. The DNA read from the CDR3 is TGTGCCAGCTCCGGACTAGCGGGAGGGATACGAGGTAGAACAGATACG.

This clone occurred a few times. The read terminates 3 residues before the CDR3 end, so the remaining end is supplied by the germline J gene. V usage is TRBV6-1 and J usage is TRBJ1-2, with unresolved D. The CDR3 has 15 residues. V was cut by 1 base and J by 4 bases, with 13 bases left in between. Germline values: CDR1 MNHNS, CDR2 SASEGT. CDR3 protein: CASSEGAESFYGYTF. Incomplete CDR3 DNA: TGTGCCAGCAGTGAAGGGGCAGAAAGCTTCTATGGC.

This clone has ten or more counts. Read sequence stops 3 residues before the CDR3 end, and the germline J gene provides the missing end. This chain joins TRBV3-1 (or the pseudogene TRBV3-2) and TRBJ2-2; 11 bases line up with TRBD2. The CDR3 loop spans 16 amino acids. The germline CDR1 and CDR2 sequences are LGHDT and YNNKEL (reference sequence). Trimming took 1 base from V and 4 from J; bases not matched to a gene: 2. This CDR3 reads CASSQGLAGITGELFF. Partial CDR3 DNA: TGTGCCAGCAGCCAAGGACTAGCGGGGATCACCGGGGAG.

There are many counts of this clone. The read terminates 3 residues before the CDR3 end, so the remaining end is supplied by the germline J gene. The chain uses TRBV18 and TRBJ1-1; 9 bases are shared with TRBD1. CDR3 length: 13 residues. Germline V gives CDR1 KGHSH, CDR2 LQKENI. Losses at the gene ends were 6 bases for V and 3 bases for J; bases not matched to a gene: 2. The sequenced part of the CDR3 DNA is TGTGCCAGCTCCTGGACAGGGGACACTGAA. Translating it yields CASSWTGDTE. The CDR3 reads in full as CASSWTGDTEAFF.

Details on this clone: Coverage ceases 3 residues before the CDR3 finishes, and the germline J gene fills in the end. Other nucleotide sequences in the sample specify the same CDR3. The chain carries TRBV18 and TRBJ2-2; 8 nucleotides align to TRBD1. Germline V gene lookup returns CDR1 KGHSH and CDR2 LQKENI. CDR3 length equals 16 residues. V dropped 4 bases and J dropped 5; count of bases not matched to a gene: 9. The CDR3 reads CASSLGTGVRTGELFF. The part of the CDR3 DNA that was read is TGTGCCAGCTCACTCGGGACAGGAGTCCGTACCGGGGAG.

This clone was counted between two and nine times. The CDR3 bases that were read are TGTGCCAGCAGTCCCGAAGGGGTAGGGACC. It encodes CASSPEGVGT. The full CDR3 protein reads CASSPEGVGTQYF. The chain joins TRBV6-2 or TRBV6-3 to TRBJ2-5, with D possibly being TRBD1 (5 bases). The read terminates 3 residues before the CDR3 end, so the remaining end is supplied by the germline J gene. Trimming shortened V by 5 bases and J by 7 bases, and 14 bases separated the two germline ends. This CDR3 comprises 13 residues. Germline V gives CDR1 MNHEY, CDR2 SVGEGT.

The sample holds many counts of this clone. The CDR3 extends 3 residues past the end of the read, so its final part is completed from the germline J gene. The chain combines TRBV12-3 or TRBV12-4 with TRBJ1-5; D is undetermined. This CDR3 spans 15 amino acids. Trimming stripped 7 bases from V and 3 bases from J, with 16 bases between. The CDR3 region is CASTFEAAFNQPQHF. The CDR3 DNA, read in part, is TGTGCCAGCACCTTCGAGGCGGCTTTCAATCAGCCC.

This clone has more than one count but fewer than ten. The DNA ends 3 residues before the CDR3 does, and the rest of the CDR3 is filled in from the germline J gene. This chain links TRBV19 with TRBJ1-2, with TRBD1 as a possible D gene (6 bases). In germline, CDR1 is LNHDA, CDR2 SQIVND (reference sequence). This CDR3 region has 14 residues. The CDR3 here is CASSILIRGEAYTF. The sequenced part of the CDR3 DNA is TGTGCCAGTAGTATCCTGATCAGGGGAGAAGCC.

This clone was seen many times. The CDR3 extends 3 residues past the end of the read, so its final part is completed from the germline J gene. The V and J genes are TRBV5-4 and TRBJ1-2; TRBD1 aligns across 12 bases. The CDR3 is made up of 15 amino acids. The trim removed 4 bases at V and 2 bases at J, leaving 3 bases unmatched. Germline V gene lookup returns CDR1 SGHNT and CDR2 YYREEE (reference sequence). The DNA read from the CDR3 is TGTGCCAGCAGCCAGGGACAGGGGGCCAACTATGGC. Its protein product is CASSQGQGANYG. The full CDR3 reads CASSQGQGANYGYTF.

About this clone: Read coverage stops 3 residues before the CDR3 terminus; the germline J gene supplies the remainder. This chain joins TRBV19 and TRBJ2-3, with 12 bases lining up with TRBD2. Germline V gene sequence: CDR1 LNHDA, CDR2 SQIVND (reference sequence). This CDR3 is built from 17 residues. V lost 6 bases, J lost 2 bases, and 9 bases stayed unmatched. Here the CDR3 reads CASSGLAGSPTTDTQYF. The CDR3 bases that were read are TGTGCCAGTAGCGGACTAGCGGGATCCCCCACCACAGATACG. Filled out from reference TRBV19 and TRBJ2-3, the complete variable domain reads DGGITQSPKYLFRKEGQNVTLSCEQNLNHDAMYWYRQDPGQGLRLIYYSQIVNDFQKGDIAEGYSVSREKKESFPLTVTSAQKNPTAFYLCASSGLAGSPTTDTQYFGPGTRLTVL.

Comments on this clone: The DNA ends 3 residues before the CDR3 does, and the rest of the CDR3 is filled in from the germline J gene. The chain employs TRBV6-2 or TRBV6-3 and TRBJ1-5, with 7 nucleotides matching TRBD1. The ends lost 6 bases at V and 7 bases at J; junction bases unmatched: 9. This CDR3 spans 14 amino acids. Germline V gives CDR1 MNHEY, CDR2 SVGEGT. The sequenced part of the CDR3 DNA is TGTGCCAGCAGAGATAGACAGGGAGGGCAGCCC. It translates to CASRDRQGGQP. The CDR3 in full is CASRDRQGGQPQHF.

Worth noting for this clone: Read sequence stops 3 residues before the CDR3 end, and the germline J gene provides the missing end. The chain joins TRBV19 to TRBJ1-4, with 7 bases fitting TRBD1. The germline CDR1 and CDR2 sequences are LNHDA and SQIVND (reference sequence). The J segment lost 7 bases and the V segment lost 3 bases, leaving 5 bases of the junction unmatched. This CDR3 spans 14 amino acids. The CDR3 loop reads CASSMDRRSEKLFF. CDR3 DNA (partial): TGTGCCAGTAGTATGGACAGGCGTAGTGAAAAA.

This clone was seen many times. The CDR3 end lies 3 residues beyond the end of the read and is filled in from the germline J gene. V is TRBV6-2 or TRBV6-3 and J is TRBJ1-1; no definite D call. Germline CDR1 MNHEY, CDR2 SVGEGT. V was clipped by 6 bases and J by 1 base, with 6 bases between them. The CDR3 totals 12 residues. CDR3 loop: CASRTANTEAFF. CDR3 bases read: TGTGCCAGCAGAACAGCGAACACTGAA.

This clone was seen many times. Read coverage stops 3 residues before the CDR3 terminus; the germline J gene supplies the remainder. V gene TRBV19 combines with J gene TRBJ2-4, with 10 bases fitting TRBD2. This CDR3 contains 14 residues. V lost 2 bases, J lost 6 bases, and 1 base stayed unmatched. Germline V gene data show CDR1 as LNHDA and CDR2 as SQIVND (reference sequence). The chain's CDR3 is CASSITSGVNIQYF. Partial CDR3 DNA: TGTGCCAGTAGTATAACTAGCGGGGTAAACATT.

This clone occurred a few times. The covered CDR3 bases are TGTGCCAGTACTTCCACAGATACG. It yields the protein CASTSTDT. The CDR3, in full, reads CASTSTDTQYF. The rearrangement links TRBV19 to TRBJ2-3; D not resolved. The sequenced fragment ends 3 residues before the CDR3 boundary, so the rest is inferred from the germline J gene. V lost 7 bases and J 2 bases, leaving 4 bases between the germline ends. The CDR3 consists of 11 residues. Per the germline V gene, CDR1 is LNHDA and CDR2 is SQIVND (reference sequence).

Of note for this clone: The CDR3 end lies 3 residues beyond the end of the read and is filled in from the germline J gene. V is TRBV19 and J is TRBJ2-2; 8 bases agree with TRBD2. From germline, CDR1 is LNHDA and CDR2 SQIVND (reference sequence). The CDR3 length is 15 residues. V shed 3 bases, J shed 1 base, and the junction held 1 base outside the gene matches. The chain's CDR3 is CASSISGVNTGELFF. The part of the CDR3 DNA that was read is TGTGCCAGTAGTATTAGCGGGGTGAACACCGGGGAG.

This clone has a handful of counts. CDR3 sequence: CASREGPRIEKLFF. CDR3 DNA (partial): TGTGCCAGTAGAGAGGGTCCTCGGATTGAAAAA. The rearrangement links TRBV19 to TRBJ1-4; D remains unclear. The read finishes 3 residues shy of the CDR3 end, and the germline J gene is used to complete it. The CDR3 covers 14 residues. In germline, CDR1 is LNHDA, CDR2 SQIVND (reference sequence). Trimming removed 6 bases at V and 7 bases at J, with 15 bases between.

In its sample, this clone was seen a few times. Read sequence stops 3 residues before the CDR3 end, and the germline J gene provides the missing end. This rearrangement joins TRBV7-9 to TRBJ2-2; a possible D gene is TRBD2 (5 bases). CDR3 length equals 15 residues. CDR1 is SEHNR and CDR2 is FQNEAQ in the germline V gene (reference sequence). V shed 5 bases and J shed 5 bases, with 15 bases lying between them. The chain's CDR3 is CASSPLGSGTGELFF. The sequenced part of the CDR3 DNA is TGTGCCAGCAGCCCCCTGGGGTCGGGGACCGGGGAG.

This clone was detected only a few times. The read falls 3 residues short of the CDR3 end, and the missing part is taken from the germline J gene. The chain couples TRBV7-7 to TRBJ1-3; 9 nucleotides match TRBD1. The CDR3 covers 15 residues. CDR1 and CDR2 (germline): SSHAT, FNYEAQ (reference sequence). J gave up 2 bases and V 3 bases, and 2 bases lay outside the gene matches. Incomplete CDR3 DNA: TGTGCCAGCAGCTTCGGGACAGGGACTGGAAACACC. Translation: CASSFGTGTGNT. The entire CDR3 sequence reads CASSFGTGTGNTIYF.

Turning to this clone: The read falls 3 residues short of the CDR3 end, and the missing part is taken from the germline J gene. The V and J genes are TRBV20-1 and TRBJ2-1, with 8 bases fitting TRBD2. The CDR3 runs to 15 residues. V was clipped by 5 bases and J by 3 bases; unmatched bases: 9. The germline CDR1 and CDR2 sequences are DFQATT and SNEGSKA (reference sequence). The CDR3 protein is CSAGKPGLVYNEQFF. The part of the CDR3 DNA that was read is TGCAGTGCTGGGAAACCGGGACTAGTCTACAATGAG.

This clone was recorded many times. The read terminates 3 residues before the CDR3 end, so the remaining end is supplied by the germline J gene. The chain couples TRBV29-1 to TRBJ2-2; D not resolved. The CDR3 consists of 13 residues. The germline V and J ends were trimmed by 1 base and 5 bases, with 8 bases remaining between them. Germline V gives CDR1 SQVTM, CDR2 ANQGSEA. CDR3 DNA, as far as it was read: TGCAGCGTTGAAGGCGCGGTAACCGGGGAG. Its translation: CSVEGAVTGE. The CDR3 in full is CSVEGAVTGELFF.

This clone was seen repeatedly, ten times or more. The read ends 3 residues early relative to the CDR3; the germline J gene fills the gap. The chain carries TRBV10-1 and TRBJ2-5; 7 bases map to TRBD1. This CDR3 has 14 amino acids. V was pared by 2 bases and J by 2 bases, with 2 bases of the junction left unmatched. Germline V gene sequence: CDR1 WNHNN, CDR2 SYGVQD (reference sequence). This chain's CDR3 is CASSEGTAQETQYF. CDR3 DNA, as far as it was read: TGCGCCAGCAGTGAGGGGACAGCTCAAGAGACC.

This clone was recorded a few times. The chain's CDR3 is CASSYGQGAQNIQYF. CDR3 bases read: TGTGCCAGCAGCTACGGACAGGGAGCGCAAAACATT. J is TRBJ2-4 and V is TRBV2, with 8 positions matching TRBD1. The read finishes 3 residues shy of the CDR3 end, and the germline J gene is used to complete it. This CDR3 contains 15 residues. The V gene's germline CDR1 is SNHLY and CDR2 FYNNEI. The V segment lost 6 bases and the J segment 5 bases; nucleotides outside the gene matches: 9.

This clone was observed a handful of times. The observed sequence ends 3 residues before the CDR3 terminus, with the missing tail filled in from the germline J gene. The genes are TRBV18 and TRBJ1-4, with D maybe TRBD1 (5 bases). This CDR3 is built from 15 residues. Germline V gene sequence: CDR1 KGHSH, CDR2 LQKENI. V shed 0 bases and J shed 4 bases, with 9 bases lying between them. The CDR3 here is CASSPPGLGNEKLFF. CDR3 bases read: TGTGCCAGCTCACCACCGGGACTGGGTAATGAAAAA.

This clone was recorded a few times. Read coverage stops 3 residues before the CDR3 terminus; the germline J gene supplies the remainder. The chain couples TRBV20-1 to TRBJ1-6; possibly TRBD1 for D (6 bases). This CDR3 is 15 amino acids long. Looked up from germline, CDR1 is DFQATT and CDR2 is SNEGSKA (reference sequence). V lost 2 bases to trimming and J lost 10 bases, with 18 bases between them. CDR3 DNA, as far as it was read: TGCAGTGCTAGAAAAGGTGGACAGTTTGACTCACCC. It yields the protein CSARKGGQFDSP. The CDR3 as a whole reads CSARKGGQFDSPLHF.

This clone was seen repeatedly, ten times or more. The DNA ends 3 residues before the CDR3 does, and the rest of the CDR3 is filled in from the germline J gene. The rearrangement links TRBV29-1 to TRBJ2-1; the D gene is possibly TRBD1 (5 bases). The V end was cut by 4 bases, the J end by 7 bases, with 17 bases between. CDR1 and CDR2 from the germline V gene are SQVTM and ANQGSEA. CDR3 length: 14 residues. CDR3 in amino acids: CSVGRQGWANEQFF. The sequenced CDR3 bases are TGCAGCGTTGGTCGGCAGGGATGGGCAAATGAG.